This T cell receptor beta chain was observed in a study of post-analysis software for immune sequencing data. Findings and limits, study-wide: Samples prepared in the same batch strongly co-clustered by F measure. Controls showed lower frequencies than patients for roughly five TRBV segments, and TRBV5-6, TRBV5-1 and TRBV20-1 were among these.

Unique molecular identifiers featured in each of the TCR beta cDNA libraries. TCRdb ran MiXCR on the PCR reads and lists one entry per CDR3 protein. The sample gives around 770,000 distinct CDR3 sequences, about 43% of which show up once; roughly 4.5% is in the top ten. A word on this clonotype: Its specificity is unknown.

The trim removed 8 bases at V and 5 bases at J, leaving 18 bases unmatched. Germline V gene sequence: CDR1 WSHSY, CDR2 SAAADI. The CDR3 is 17 amino acids. J is TRBJ2-3 and V is TRBV10-2; 8 nucleotides match TRBD2. The sequenced material came from blood. This receptor was taken from a girl aged 10 to 17 with multiple sclerosis. As DNA, the CDR3 is TGCGCCAGCCGGGATAGCGGGAAAATAGTGGGAAGAGATACGCAGTATTTT. Translating gives CASRDSGKIVGRDTQYF.